This T cell receptor beta chain was identified in a study of blood T cell repertoires in COVID-19. Seattle participants joined during active infection and were tracked over time. Trimming stripped 3 bases from V and 10 bases from J, with 13 bases between. Germline CDR1 is SQVTM and CDR2 is ANQGSEA. The CDR3 loop spans 12 amino acids. Authors' methods: Reference gene primer amplification gave estimated nucleated cell counts. Sequencing was performed with immunoSEQ multiplex PCR; in TCRdb, only in-frame clones are kept and a portion is missing. The DNA gave D and trimming, while V, J and clone size come from that table. The sample lists 150,000 to 200,000 clones, 82% occurring once.

The chain joins TRBV29-1 to TRBJ2-1; possibly TRBD1 for D (6 bases). The TCR sequence derives from a woman aged 60 to 75 with COVID-19, enrolled during active disease. Sequencing was done on a sample of peripheral blood. The CDR3 protein is CSVEDSSLEQFF. The CDR3 region has the DNA TGCAGCGTTGAGGACAGTTCCTTAGAGCAGTTCTTC.